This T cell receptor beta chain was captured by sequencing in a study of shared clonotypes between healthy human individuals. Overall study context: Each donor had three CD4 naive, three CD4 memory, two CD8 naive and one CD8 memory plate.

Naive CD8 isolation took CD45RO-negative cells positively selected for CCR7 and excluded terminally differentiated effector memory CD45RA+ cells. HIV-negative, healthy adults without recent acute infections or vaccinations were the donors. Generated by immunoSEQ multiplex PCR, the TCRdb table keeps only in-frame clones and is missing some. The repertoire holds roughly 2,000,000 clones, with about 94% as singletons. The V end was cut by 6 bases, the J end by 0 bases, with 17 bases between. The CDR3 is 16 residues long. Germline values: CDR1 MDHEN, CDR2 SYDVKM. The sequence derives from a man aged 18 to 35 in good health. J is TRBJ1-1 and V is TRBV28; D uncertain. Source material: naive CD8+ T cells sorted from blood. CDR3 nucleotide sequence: TGTGCCAGCAGCCTCCAACCCCTAGGGATGAACACTGAAGCTTTCTTT. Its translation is CASSLQPLGMNTEAFF. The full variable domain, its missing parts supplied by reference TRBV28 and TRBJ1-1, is DVKVTQSSRYLVKRTGEKVFLECVQDMDHENMFWYRQDPGLGLRLIYFSYDVKMKEKGDIPEGYSVSREKKERFSLILESASTNQTSMYLCASSLQPLGMNTEAFFGQGTRLTVV.